The clone carrying this T cell receptor beta chain was seen repeatedly, ten times or more. The data were obtained in a study of early T cells in non-severe SARS-CoV-2 infection. About the study: Unpaired chains resulted from sequencing bulk RNA of unsorted whole blood.

One entry per CDR3 protein results from TCRdb running MiXCR on the 5' RACE reads. The table shows under 40,000 distinct CDR3 sequences, with 5% to 6.5% occurring only once. V lost 5 bases and J lost 6, with 17 bases in between. This CDR3 has 14 residues. This chain connects TRBV12-3 or TRBV12-4 to TRBJ2-7, with D unclear. The receptor's source is an adult who was a healthcare worker with PCR-confirmed SARS-CoV-2 infection or an uninfected control (not recorded which). Source material: whole blood. This CDR3 is CASSTDLLLGEQYF. As DNA, the CDR3 is TGTGCCAGCAGTACGGACCTCCTCCTGGGCGAGCAGTACTTC.